This T cell receptor beta chain was identified in a study of cytomegalovirus exposure and HLA in healthy donors. Deletions cut 0 bases from V and 2 bases from J, with 10 bases between. This CDR3 has 15 amino acids. Germline-derived CDR1 and CDR2 are SGHTA and FQGNSA. PCR involved 60 Vbeta and 13 Jbeta primers. Clones were read by immunoSEQ multiplex PCR, and TCRdb kept only the in-frame ones, dropping some. This table has approximately 150,000 clones, 68% appearing once. Source material: PBMCs. V usage is TRBV7-2 and J usage is TRBJ1-2; D unclear. The TCR comes from a woman younger than 35 in good health and CMV-seropositive. DNA of the CDR3: TGTGCCAGCAGCTTAGCCGGGTCGGTGAACTATGGCTACACCTTC. This translates into CASSLAGSVNYGYTF.